This TCR beta chain stems from a study of cytomegalovirus exposure and HLA in healthy donors. Study outcomes and limitations: Some V segments, including TRBV6-2 and TRBV6-3, were excluded as indistinguishable.

PCR involved 60 Vbeta and 13 Jbeta primers. The table came from immunoSEQ multiplex PCR; TCRdb's copy has only in-frame clones and leaves some out. Its clone listing holds about 200,000 clones. Concerning this clone: Its antigen is unidentified.

Germline CDR1 SQVTM, CDR2 ANQGSEA. With 6 bases removed from V and 3 bases from J, the gap between germline ends came to 10 bases. The CDR3 sequence is 12 residues long. This receptor was obtained from a boy between 10 and 17 years old in good health and CMV-seronegative. The specimen sequenced was PBMCs. The chain carries TRBV29-1 and TRBJ2-3, with D possibly TRBD1 on 6 matching bases. The CDR3 DNA follows: TGCAGCGTCCCCACAGGGACAGATACGCAGTATTTT. Its translation: CSVPTGTDTQYF.